The 2 T cell receptor beta chains given below trace back to one sample, sequenced in a study of shared clonotypes between healthy human individuals. Naive CD8 cells lacked CD45RO, underwent positive selection for CCR7 and left out terminally differentiated effector memory CD45RA+ cells. Profiled with immunoSEQ multiplex PCR; TCRdb holds only in-frame clones, not every one. The table records under 2,000,000 clones, around 96% of them present only once. The material sequenced was naive CD8+ T cells sorted from blood. The receptors here all came from a young man in good health.

The rearrangement joins TRBV27 to TRBJ2-5; D gene unclear. Germline CDR1 reads MNHEY; CDR2 reads SMNVEV (reference sequence). The length of the CDR3 is 15 residues. Trimming took off 6 bases at V and 4 bases at J, with 18 bases between the two ends. The CDR3 DNA sequence: TGTGCCAGCAGCACCCTCGGGTCTCGTACAGAGACCCAGTACTTC. As protein: CASSTLGSRTETQYF.

This chain connects TRBV6-6 to TRBJ2-7; a weak D match, TRBD2 (5 bases). This CDR3 has 14 residues. V lost 2 bases and J lost 5, with 13 bases in between. Germline values: CDR1 MNHNY, CDR2 SVGAGI (reference sequence). CDR3 sequence (DNA): TGTGCCAGCAGTTACCTAGAGGGCCCCAACGAGCAGTACTTC. Translated: CASSYLEGPNEQYF.